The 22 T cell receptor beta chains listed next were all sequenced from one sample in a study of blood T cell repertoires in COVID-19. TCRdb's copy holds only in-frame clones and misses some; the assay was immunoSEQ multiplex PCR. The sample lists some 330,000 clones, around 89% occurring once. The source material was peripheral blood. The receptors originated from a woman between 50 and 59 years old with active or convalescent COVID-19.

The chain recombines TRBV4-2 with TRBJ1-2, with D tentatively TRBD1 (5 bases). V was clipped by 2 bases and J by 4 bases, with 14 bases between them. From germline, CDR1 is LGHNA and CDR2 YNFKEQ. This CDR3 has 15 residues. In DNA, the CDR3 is TGTGCCAGCAGCCAAAGCGAAGGGAGGGGCTATGGCTACACCTTC. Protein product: CASSQSEGRGYGYTF.

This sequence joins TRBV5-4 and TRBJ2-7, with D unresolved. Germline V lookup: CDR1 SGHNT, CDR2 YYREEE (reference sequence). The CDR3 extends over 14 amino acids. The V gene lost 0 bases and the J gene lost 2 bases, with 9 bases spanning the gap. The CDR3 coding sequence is TGTGCCAGCAGCTTGGATGGGCAGCCCTACGAGCAGTACTTC. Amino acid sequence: CASSLDGQPYEQYF.

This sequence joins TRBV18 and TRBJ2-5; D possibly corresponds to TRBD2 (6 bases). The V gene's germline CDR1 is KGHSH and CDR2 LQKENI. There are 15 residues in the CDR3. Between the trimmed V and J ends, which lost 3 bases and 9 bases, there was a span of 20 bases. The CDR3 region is CASSPVRAPGEAQYF. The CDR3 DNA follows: TGTGCCAGCTCACCGGTACGGGCACCCGGGGAGGCCCAGTACTTC.

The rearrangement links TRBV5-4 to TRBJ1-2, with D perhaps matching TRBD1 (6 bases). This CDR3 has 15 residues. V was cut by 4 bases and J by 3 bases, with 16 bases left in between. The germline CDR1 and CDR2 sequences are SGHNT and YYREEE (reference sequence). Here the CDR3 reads CASSTTTGDYYGYTF. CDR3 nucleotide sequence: TGTGCCAGCAGCACTACGACAGGCGACTACTATGGCTACACCTTC. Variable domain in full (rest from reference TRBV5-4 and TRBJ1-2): ETGVTQSPTHLIKTRGQQVTLRCSSQSGHNTVSWYQQALGQGPQFIFQYYREEENGRGNFPPRFSGLQFPNYSSELNVNALELDDSALYLCASSTTTGDYYGYTFGSGTRLTVV.

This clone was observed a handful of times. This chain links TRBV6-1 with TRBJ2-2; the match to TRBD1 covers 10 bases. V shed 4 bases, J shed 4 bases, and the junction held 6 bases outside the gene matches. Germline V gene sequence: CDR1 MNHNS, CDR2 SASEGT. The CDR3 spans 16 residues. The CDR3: CASSAVRTGGTGELFF. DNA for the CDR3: TGTGCCAGCAGTGCAGTCCGGACAGGGGGCACCGGGGAGCTGTTTTTT.

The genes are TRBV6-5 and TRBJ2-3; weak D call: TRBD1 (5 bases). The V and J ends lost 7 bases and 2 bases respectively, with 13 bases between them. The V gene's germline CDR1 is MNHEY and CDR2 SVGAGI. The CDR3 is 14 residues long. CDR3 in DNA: TGTGCCAGCAATTCTCAGGGATACACAGATACGCAGTATTTT. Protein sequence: CASNSQGYTDTQYF.

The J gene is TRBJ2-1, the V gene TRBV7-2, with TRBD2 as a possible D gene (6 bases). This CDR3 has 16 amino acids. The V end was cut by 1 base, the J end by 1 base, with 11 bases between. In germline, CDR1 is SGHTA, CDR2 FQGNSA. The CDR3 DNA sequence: TGTGCCAGCAGCTTAGTCGGGGGAGCATCCTACAATGAGCAGTTCTTC. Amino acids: CASSLVGGASYNEQFF.

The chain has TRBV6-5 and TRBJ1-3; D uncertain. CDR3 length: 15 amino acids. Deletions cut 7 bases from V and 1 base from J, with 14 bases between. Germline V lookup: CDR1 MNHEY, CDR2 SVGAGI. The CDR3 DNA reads TGTGCCAGCATGGAAGGAGGTTTATCTGGAAACACCATATATTTT. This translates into CASMEGGLSGNTIYF.

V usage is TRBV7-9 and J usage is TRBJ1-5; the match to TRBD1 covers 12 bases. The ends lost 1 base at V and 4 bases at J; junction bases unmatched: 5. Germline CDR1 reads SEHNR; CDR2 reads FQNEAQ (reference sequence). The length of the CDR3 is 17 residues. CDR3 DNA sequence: TGTGCCAGCAGCTTAGGGGACAGGGGGCTGGAAAATCAGCCCCAGCATTTT. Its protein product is CASSLGDRGLENQPQHF.

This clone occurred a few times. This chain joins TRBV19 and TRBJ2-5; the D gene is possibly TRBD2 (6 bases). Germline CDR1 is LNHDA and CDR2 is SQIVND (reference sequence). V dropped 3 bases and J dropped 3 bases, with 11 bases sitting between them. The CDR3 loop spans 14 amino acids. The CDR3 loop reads CASSMGDSKETQYF. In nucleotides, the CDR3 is TGTGCCAGTAGTATGGGGGACTCCAAAGAGACCCAGTACTTC.

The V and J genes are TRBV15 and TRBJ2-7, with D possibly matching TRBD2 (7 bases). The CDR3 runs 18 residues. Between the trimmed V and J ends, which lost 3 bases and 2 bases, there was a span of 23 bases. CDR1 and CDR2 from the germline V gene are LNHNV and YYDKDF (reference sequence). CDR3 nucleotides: TGTGCCACCAGCAGGCTTAGGGGGGGCGATAAGGCCCCCTACGAGCAGTACTTC. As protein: CATSRLRGGDKAPYEQYF.

CDR3: CASSQRTGTNEKLFF. The CDR3 DNA follows: TGTGCCAGCAGCCAGAGGACAGGGACTAATGAAAAACTGTTTTTT. The genes are TRBV14 and TRBJ1-4; 8 bases line up with TRBD1. After removal of 3 bases from V and 2 bases from J, the junction contained 2 bases not matched to a gene. Per germline, CDR1 SGHDN and CDR2 FVKESK. The CDR3 has 15 residues. Full variable domain (outside the CDR3, taken from reference TRBV14 and TRBJ1-4): EAGVTQFPSHSVIEKGQTVTLRCDPISGHDNLYWYRRVMGKEIKFLLHFVKESKQDESGMPNNRFLAERTGGTYSTLKVQPAELEDSGVYFCASSQRTGTNEKLFFGSGTQLSVL.

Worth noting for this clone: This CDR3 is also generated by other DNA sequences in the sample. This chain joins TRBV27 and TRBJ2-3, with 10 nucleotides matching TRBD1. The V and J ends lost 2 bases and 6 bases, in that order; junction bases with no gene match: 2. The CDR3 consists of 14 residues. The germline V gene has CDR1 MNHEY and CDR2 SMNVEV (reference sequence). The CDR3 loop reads CASSLRQGADTQYF. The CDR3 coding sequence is TGTGCCAGCAGTTTAAGACAGGGGGCTGATACGCAGTATTTT.

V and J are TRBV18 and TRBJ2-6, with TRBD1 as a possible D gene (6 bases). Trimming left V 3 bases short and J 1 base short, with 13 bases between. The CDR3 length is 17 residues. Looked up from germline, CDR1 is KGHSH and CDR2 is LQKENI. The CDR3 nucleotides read TGTGCCAGCTCACCGCCGGGACACCGTTCTGGGGCCAACGTCCTGACTTTC. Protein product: CASSPPGHRSGANVLTF.

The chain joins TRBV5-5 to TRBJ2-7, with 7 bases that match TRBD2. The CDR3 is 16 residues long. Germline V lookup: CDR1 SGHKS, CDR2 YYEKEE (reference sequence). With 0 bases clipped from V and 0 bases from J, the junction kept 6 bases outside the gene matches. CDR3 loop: CASSLGSGASSYEQYF. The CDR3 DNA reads TGTGCCAGCAGCTTGGGAAGCGGGGCGAGCTCCTACGAGCAGTACTTC.

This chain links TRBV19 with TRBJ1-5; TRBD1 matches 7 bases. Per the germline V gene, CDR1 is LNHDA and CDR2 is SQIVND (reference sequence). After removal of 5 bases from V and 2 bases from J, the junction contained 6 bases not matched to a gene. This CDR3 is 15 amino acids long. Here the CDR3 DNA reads TGTGCCAGTAGTTCCACCGGGACAGGCAATCAGCCCCAGCATTTT. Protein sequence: CASSSTGTGNQPQHF.

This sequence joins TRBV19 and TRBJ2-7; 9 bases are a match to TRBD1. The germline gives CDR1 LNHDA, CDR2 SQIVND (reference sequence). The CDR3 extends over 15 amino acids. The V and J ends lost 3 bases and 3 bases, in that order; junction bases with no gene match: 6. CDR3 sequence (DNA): TGTGCCAGTAGTATGGCGTCGGACAGGGGCTACGAGCAGTACTTC. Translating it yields CASSMASDRGYEQYF.

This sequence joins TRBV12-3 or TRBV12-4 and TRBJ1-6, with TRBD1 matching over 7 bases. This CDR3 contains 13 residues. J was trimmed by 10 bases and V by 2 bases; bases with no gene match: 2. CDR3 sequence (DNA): TGTGCCAGCAGTTTAAGGGGGCGATCACCCCTCCACTTT. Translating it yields CASSLRGRSPLHF.

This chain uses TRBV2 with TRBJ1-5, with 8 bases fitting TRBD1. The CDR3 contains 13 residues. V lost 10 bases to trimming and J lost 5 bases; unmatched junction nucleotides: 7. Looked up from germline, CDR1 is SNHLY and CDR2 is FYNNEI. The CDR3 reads CATGQGRDQPQHF. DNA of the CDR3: TGTGCCACAGGACAGGGACGGGATCAGCCCCAGCATTTT.

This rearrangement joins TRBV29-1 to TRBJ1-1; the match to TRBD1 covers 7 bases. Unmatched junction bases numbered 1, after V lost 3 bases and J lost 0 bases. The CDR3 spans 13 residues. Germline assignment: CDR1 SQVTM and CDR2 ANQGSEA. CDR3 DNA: TGCAGCGTTGAGGGGACAGTGAACACTGAAGCTTTCTTT. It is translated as CSVEGTVNTEAFF.

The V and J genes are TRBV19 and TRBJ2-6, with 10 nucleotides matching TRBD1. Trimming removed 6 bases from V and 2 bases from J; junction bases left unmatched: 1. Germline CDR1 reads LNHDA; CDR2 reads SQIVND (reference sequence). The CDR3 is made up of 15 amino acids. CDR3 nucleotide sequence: TGTGCCAGTAGCGACAGGGGGCCTGGGGCCAACGTCCTGACTTTC. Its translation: CASSDRGPGANVLTF.

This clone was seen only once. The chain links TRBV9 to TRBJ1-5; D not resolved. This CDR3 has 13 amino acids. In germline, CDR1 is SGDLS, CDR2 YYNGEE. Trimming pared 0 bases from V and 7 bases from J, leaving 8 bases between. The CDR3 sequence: CASSVDSVQPQHF. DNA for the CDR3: TGTGCCAGCAGCGTAGATTCAGTCCAGCCCCAGCATTTT.